This entry is about one T cell receptor beta chain. Sequencing used immunoSEQ multiplex PCR; TCRdb keeps in-frame clones, though not all of them. There are about 170,000 clones in the sample; under 95% occur only once, and around 5.1% lies in the top ten. This specimen belongs to a study of blood T cell repertoires in COVID-19. The V end was cut by 6 bases, the J end by 1 base, with 3 bases between. This CDR3 contains 11 residues. Per the germline V gene, CDR1 is MDHEN and CDR2 is SYDVKM. The specimen sequenced was peripheral blood. The rearrangement uses TRBV28 and TRBJ2-5; no firm D call. The clonotype originates from a man between 18 and 29 years old with COVID-19, enrolled during active disease. In DNA form, the CDR3 reads TGTGCCAGCAGCCGCCAAGAGACCCAGTACTTC. Translated, it gives CASSRQETQYF.